This passage covers 24 T cell receptor beta chains from one sample sequenced in a study of PD-L1 blockade in urothelial cancer (TCRdb year 2017). The library was obtained by the immunoSEQ multiplex PCR assay. TCRdb retrieved this table from immuneACCESS and kept in-frame rearrangements only. Not all clones are present; in checked studies, unresolved V genes account for under half, and no reason is known for the remainder. The sample contains around 100,000 clones, about nine tenths of them found a single time. The biggest ten clones account for more than 1.5% of the sample. The intended sense of this specimen's time point label: pretreatment peripheral blood. The sample was PBMCs, taken around atezolizumab (anti-PD-L1) treatment. The receptor source for this set is a man in his sixties with urothelial cancer.

This chain joins TRBV19 and TRBJ1-5, with TRBD1 matching 11 bases. The ends lost 5 bases at V and 2 bases at J; junction bases unmatched: 2. Germline values: CDR1 LNHDA, CDR2 SQIVND (reference sequence). The CDR3 has 15 residues. CDR3 DNA sequence: TGTGCCAGTAGTGGACAGGGGGCTGGCAATCAGCCCCAGCATTTT. It encodes CASSGQGAGNQPQHF.

This chain connects TRBV5-8 to TRBJ1-5; D is possibly TRBD1 (6 bases). With 1 base removed from V and 7 bases from J, the gap between germline ends came to 12 bases. CDR3 length equals 14 residues. Germline V gene sequence: CDR1 SGHTS, CDR2 YDEGEE. CDR3 nucleotides: TGTGCCAGCAGCTTGTCCTGGGGGGGCCAGCCCCAGCATTTT. The encoded protein is CASSLSWGGQPQHF.

V gene TRBV19 combines with J gene TRBJ2-2; 14 bases fit TRBD2. Germline CDR1 is LNHDA and CDR2 is SQIVND (reference sequence). The CDR3 consists of 18 residues. V gave up 3 bases and J gave up 7 bases; unmatched junction bases: 10. CDR3 sequence (DNA): TGTGCCAGTAGTATCCTCGCGGGACTAGCGGGAGCGGGCGGGGAGCTGTTTTTT. Translating gives CASSILAGLAGAGGELFF.

This sequence joins TRBV6-6 and TRBJ2-7; 7 bases fit TRBD1. The V gene end was trimmed by 0 bases and the J gene end by 3 bases; junction bases not matched to a gene: 2. The CDR3 is 14 residues long. Germline CDR1 is MNHNY and CDR2 is SVGAGI (reference sequence). The CDR3 DNA is TGTGCCAGCAGTTACTCGAGGACAGGCTACGAGCAGTACTTC. Amino acids: CASSYSRTGYEQYF.

The chain recombines TRBV5-1 with TRBJ2-2; 14 nucleotides match TRBD2. V lost 3 bases and J lost 5; bases outside the gene matches: 6. Germline CDR1 and CDR2: SGHRS and YFSETQ. The CDR3 consists of 17 residues. The CDR3 DNA follows: TGCGCCAGCAGCTATGGGACTAGCGGGAGAAAAACCGGGGAGCTGTTTTTT. Protein: CASSYGTSGRKTGELFF.

This clone occurred once. V is TRBV5-1 and J is TRBJ2-5; 7 bases are a match to TRBD2. The junction had 5 bases not matched to a gene; V was cut back by 4 bases and J by 2 bases. CDR1 is SGHRS, CDR2 YFSETQ, per germline. This CDR3 spans 14 amino acids. The CDR3 sequence: CASSPPSGQETQYF. The CDR3 bases are TGCGCCAGCAGCCCCCCTAGCGGACAAGAGACCCAGTACTTC.

V gene TRBV5-1 combines with J gene TRBJ2-7; 8 positions agree with TRBD1. The V gene end was trimmed by 1 base and the J gene end by 3 bases; junction bases not matched to a gene: 12. The CDR3 contains 17 residues. CDR1 is SGHRS, CDR2 YFSETQ, per germline. DNA of the CDR3: TGCGCCAGCAGCTTGTGGTTAGGAGGACAGGGAGACTACGAGCAGTACTTC. This translates into CASSLWLGGQGDYEQYF.

The chain couples TRBV29-1 to TRBJ2-7, with TRBD2 as a possible D gene (6 bases). The V gene's germline CDR1 is SQVTM and CDR2 ANQGSEA. This CDR3 has 12 residues. Trimming cost V 3 bases and J 7 bases, with 13 bases left between them. Here the CDR3 DNA reads TGCAGCGTTGACGCCGGGACTGGAGAGCAGTACTTC. It is translated as CSVDAGTGEQYF.

The chain is built from TRBV28 and TRBJ2-1; 7 bases are shared with TRBD1. The CDR3 consists of 13 residues. J gave up 7 bases and V 7 bases, and 7 bases lay outside the gene matches. CDR1 and CDR2 from the germline V gene are MDHEN and SYDVKM. CDR3 residues: CASKTGVVNEQFF. In nucleotides, the CDR3 is TGTGCCAGCAAAACAGGGGTGGTGAATGAGCAGTTCTTC.

This sequence joins TRBV7-3 and TRBJ1-3; TRBD1 agrees at 9 bases. V shed 5 bases, J shed 4 bases, and the junction held 12 bases outside the gene matches. There are 17 residues in the CDR3. Germline V gene lookup returns CDR1 SGHTA and CDR2 FQGTGA. The CDR3: CASSPAPQGQGGNTIYF. In DNA, the CDR3 is TGTGCCAGCAGCCCAGCCCCCCAGGGACAGGGCGGAAACACCATATATTTT.

This chain uses TRBV30 with TRBJ1-2; 9 bases agree with TRBD1. CDR1 is GTSNPN, CDR2 SVGIG, per germline (reference sequence). The CDR3 has 10 residues. Unmatched junction bases numbered 1, after V lost 6 bases and J lost 8 bases. The CDR3: CACDRGGYTF. As DNA, the CDR3 is TGTGCCTGCGACAGGGGGGGCTACACCTTC. The variable domain in full, completed from reference TRBV30 and TRBJ1-2, reads SQTIHQWPATLVQPVGSPLSLECTVEGTSNPNLYWYRQAAGRGLQLLFYSVGIGQISSEVPQNLSASRPQDRQFILSSKKLLLSDSGFYLCACDRGGYTFGSGTRLTVV.

The chain uses TRBV6-5 and TRBJ2-5, with a weak D call TRBD2 (6 bases). The V and J ends lost 7 bases and 5 bases respectively, with 17 bases between them. CDR1 and CDR2 (germline): MNHEY, SVGAGI. This CDR3 comprises 14 residues. Here the CDR3 DNA reads TGTGCCAGCACTAGACTAGGGGTCCGGGAGACCCAGTACTTC. This translates into CASTRLGVRETQYF.

This clone was observed once. This chain joins TRBV4-1 and TRBJ2-3, with 7 nucleotides matching TRBD2. Germline V CDR1 and CDR2: MGHRA, YSYEKL. J was trimmed by 7 bases and V by 0 bases; bases with no gene match: 7. The CDR3 has 15 amino acids. CDR3 loop: CASSQEYGGGYTQYF. The CDR3 bases are TGCGCCAGCAGCCAAGAGTACGGCGGGGGATATACGCAGTATTTT.

V is TRBV6-6 and J is TRBJ2-3; D might be TRBD2 (5 bases). The CDR3 has 14 residues. CDR1 is MNHNY, CDR2 SVGAGI, per germline (reference sequence). V lost 7 bases and J 2 bases, leaving 13 bases between the germline ends. The CDR3 DNA reads TGTGCCAGCACCCGCAGCGGCGCCACAGATACGCAGTATTTT. Translating gives CASTRSGATDTQYF.

The chain carries TRBV28 and TRBJ1-5; D not resolved. Germline V gene sequence: CDR1 MDHEN, CDR2 SYDVKM. The CDR3 consists of 12 residues. Between the trimmed V and J ends, which lost 7 bases and 2 bases, there was a span of 6 bases. The CDR3 spells CASTPGNQPQHF. In DNA, the CDR3 is TGTGCCAGCACCCCCGGCAATCAGCCCCAGCATTTT.

A few counts support this clone. The chain uses TRBV28 and TRBJ2-7; 7 nucleotides agree with TRBD1. This CDR3 is built from 13 residues. Germline V gives CDR1 MDHEN, CDR2 SYDVKM. Trimming removed 7 bases from V and 4 bases from J; junction bases left unmatched: 7. The CDR3 coding sequence is TGTGCCAGCATAAACAGGGGCGGTTACGAGCAGTACTTC. Translating it yields CASINRGGYEQYF. Filled out from reference TRBV28 and TRBJ2-7, the complete variable domain reads DVKVTQSSRYLVKRTGEKVFLECVQDMDHENMFWYRQDPGLGLRLIYFSYDVKMKEKGDIPEGYSVSREKKERFSLILESASTNQTSMYLCASINRGGYEQYFGPGTRLTVT.

J is TRBJ1-5 and V is TRBV19; D not certain. Germline CDR1 reads LNHDA; CDR2 reads SQIVND (reference sequence). The germline V and J ends were trimmed by 5 bases and 4 bases, with 9 bases remaining between them. The CDR3 length is 13 residues. The CDR3 region has the DNA TGTGCCAGTAGTCCCGACACTAATCAGCCCCAGCATTTT. Its protein product is CASSPDTNQPQHF.

J is TRBJ1-5 and V is TRBV7-2; D gene uncertain. The CDR3 is 15 residues long. The germline gives CDR1 SGHTA, CDR2 FQGNSA. Trimming took off 5 bases at V and 1 base at J, with 12 bases between the two ends. Here the CDR3 reads CASSATIGSNQPQHF. CDR3 nucleotides: TGTGCCAGCAGCGCCACAATCGGGAGCAATCAGCCCCAGCATTTT.

The V and J genes are TRBV28 and TRBJ2-5, with D perhaps TRBD1 (6 bases). The CDR3 length is 18 residues. The ends were cut back, 5 bases at V and 5 bases at J, with 27 bases in the middle. Germline CDR1 and CDR2: MDHEN and SYDVKM. The CDR3 here is CASSKGNRAVSSGETQYF. For the CDR3, the DNA is TGTGCCAGCAGTAAGGGGAACAGGGCTGTGTCGTCTGGGGAGACCCAGTACTTC.

V and J are TRBV9 and TRBJ2-7; TRBD1 might be the D (6 bases). This CDR3 has 14 residues. Looked up from germline, CDR1 is SGDLS and CDR2 is YYNGEE. V was trimmed by 0 bases and J by 1 base, leaving 8 bases between them. This chain's CDR3 is CASSVGTDSYEQYF. DNA for the CDR3: TGTGCCAGCAGCGTAGGGACAGATTCCTACGAGCAGTACTTC.

The rearrangement joins TRBV7-2 to TRBJ2-3; no reliable D call. Germline V gene data show CDR1 as SGHTA and CDR2 as FQGNSA. The CDR3 length is 12 residues. V lost 5 bases, J lost 1 base, and 4 bases lay in between. The CDR3 reads CASSPGTDTQYF. The CDR3 DNA is TGTGCCAGCAGCCCGGGCACAGATACGCAGTATTTT.

The V gene is TRBV15, the J gene TRBJ1-4, with TRBD1 identical over 7 bases. CDR3 length equals 13 residues. The germline V gene encodes CDR1 LNHNV and CDR2 YYDKDF (reference sequence). J lost 7 bases, V lost 5 bases, and 4 bases had no gene match. Here the CDR3 reads CATSDRATEKLFF. CDR3 DNA: TGTGCCACCAGCGACAGGGCAACTGAAAAACTGTTTTTT.

This clone was picked up one time. In nucleotides, the CDR3 is TGTGCCAGCAGCCAACTATACGAGCAGTACTTC. Translated, it gives CASSQLYEQYF. The chain carries TRBV14 and TRBJ2-7; D remains unclear. Between the trimmed V and J ends, which lost 2 bases and 4 bases, there was a span of 3 bases. The CDR3 covers 11 residues. CDR1 and CDR2 from the germline V gene are SGHDN and FVKESK.

The rearrangement uses TRBV10-2 and TRBJ2-7; TRBD2 matches 10 bases. Per germline, CDR1 WSHSY and CDR2 SAAADI. V shed 6 bases and J 9 bases; nucleotides not matched to a gene: 14. The CDR3 sequence is 15 residues long. The CDR3 DNA reads as TGCGCCAGCAGGCCTAGCGGGAGTGAGATCAGGGGGCAGTACTTC. It specifies CASRPSGSEIRGQYF.